The 14 T cell receptor beta chains presented below share a single source sample, sequenced in a study of blood T cell repertoires in COVID-19. Libraries were prepared by immunoSEQ multiplex PCR; TCRdb keeps only in-frame clonotypes and omits some of them. The sample shows about 190,000 clones, roughly 80% of them seen only once. Material for sequencing was peripheral blood. These receptors all stem from a man aged 50-60 years who had recovered from COVID-19.

The rearrangement joins TRBV19 to TRBJ2-3; TRBD2 matches at 8 bases. Germline assignment: CDR1 LNHDA and CDR2 SQIVND (reference sequence). The length of the CDR3 is 16 residues. Unmatched junction bases numbered 7, after V lost 4 bases and J lost 1 base. Here the CDR3 reads CASSTRSGRGTDTQYF. The CDR3, as DNA: TGTGCCAGTAGTACCCGCAGCGGGAGAGGCACAGATACGCAGTATTTT.

V gene TRBV3-1 (or the pseudogene TRBV3-2) combines with J gene TRBJ2-7; the match to TRBD2 covers 7 bases. CDR3 length equals 15 residues. Germline CDR1 is LGHDT and CDR2 is YNNKEL (reference sequence). Trimming cost V 1 base and J 4 bases; bases outside gene matches: 7. The CDR3 nucleotides read TGTGCCAGCAGCCAAGCTGCGGGAGTTAAATACGAGCAGTACTTC. It translates to CASSQAAGVKYEQYF.

The chain has TRBV4-1 and TRBJ1-1, with no clear D. The V end was cut by 4 bases, the J end by 4 bases, with 10 bases between. Germline V gene lookup returns CDR1 MGHRA and CDR2 YSYEKL. The CDR3 length is 13 residues. The CDR3 DNA reads as TGCGCCAGCAGCCGCCCCTTTAGCACTGAAGCTTTCTTT. Translated, it gives CASSRPFSTEAFF.

CDR3 amino acids: CASSISSEAFF. CDR3 DNA: TGTGCCAGTAGTATATCTTCTGAAGCTTTCTTT. The rearrangement links TRBV19 to TRBJ1-1; D is undetermined. With 2 bases removed from V and 6 bases from J, the gap between germline ends came to 4 bases. This CDR3 comprises 11 residues. Germline-derived CDR1 and CDR2 are LNHDA and SQIVND (reference sequence).

This sequence joins TRBV27 and TRBJ1-1; the match to TRBD1 covers 9 bases. The CDR3 has 15 amino acids. V shed 5 bases and J 5 bases; nucleotides not matched to a gene: 9. CDR1 MNHEY and CDR2 SMNVEV come from the germline V gene (reference sequence). The CDR3 sequence: CASSTPGQGKTEAFF. CDR3 coding DNA: TGTGCCAGCAGTACCCCGGGACAGGGTAAAACTGAAGCTTTCTTT.

The rearrangement joins TRBV21-1 to TRBJ2-4; the table's D call, TRBD1, was not checked against the DNA. TRBV21-1 is a pseudogene segment. The CDR3 runs 13 residues. CDR3 sequence: CASTRGLSNIQYF. The CDR3 nucleotides read TGTGCCAGCACCAGGGGTTTATCAAACATTCAGTACTTC.

The rearrangement links TRBV7-9 to TRBJ2-7; 10 bases align to TRBD2. The germline CDR1 and CDR2 sequences are SEHNR and FQNEAQ (reference sequence). The trim removed 4 bases at V and 2 bases at J, leaving 8 bases unmatched. The length of the CDR3 is 16 residues. CDR3 bases: TGTGCCAGCAGCTCCCCTACTAGCGGGACCGCCTACGAGCAGTACTTC. Translated: CASSSPTSGTAYEQYF.

This chain joins TRBV25-1 and TRBJ2-7; the D gene is possibly TRBD1 (6 bases). V lost 7 bases, J lost 0 bases, and 13 bases lay in between. Germline V gene sequence: CDR1 MGHDK, CDR2 SYGVNS. This CDR3 region has 14 residues. The DNA for the CDR3 is TGTGCCAGCAACGTCCGGGACACCTCCTACGAGCAGTACTTC. As protein: CASNVRDTSYEQYF.

This clone occurred a few times. The chain links TRBV5-4 to TRBJ2-5; TRBD1 matches at 7 bases. The CDR3 has 15 amino acids. The trim removed 4 bases at V and 2 bases at J, leaving 8 bases unmatched. Per germline, CDR1 SGHNT and CDR2 YYREEE (reference sequence). The CDR3 spells CASSNTGQPQETQYF. The CDR3 nucleotides are TGTGCCAGCAGCAATACGGGACAGCCACAAGAGACCCAGTACTTC.

This clone appeared a few times. The rearrangement uses TRBV10-2 and TRBJ2-1, with TRBD2 matching over 7 bases. Looked up from germline, CDR1 is WSHSY and CDR2 is SAAADI. V gave up 5 bases and J gave up 2 bases; unmatched junction bases: 3. CDR3 length: 14 residues. The DNA of the CDR3 is TGCGCCAGCAGTCCGGCGGGAGCCTACAATGAGCAGTTCTTC. This encodes CASSPAGAYNEQFF.

CDR3 DNA sequence: TGTGCCAGCAGCGAGGCGGGAGGGGTCTACGAGCAGTACTTC. Translation gives CASSEAGGVYEQYF. The chain employs TRBV19 and TRBJ2-7; 9 nucleotides align to TRBD2. This CDR3 has 14 residues. CDR1 is LNHDA, CDR2 SQIVND, per germline (reference sequence). The V segment lost 9 bases and the J segment 3 bases; nucleotides outside the gene matches: 9.

The genes are TRBV6-6 and TRBJ2-1; 8 bases line up with TRBD1. Trimming at V came to 6 bases and at J to 7 bases, leaving 8 bases not matched to a gene. Germline V gene lookup returns CDR1 MNHNY and CDR2 SVGAGI (reference sequence). CDR3 size: 14 residues. The CDR3 here is CASSRQGAGNEQFF. CDR3 coding DNA: TGTGCCAGCAGCCGTCAGGGGGCGGGGAATGAGCAGTTCTTC.

The chain recombines TRBV4-3 with TRBJ1-1; D remains ambiguous. The CDR3 length is 13 residues. The germline V gene encodes CDR1 LGHNA and CDR2 YSLEER. V lost 3 bases and J 5 bases, leaving 10 bases between the germline ends. The CDR3 loop reads CASSHTRSTEAFF. DNA of the CDR3: TGCGCCAGCAGCCACACAAGGAGTACTGAAGCTTTCTTT.

This clone was seen more than once but under ten times. The chain combines TRBV4-2 with TRBJ2-1, with TRBD2 matching 10 bases. CDR1 LGHNA and CDR2 YNFKEQ come from the germline V gene. This CDR3 is 15 amino acids long. The trim removed 4 bases at V and 8 bases at J, leaving 8 bases unmatched. CDR3 protein: CASSPASGSRDEQFF. The CDR3 DNA reads TGTGCCAGCAGCCCTGCTAGCGGGAGTAGGGATGAGCAGTTCTTC.